The table lists the clone carrying this T cell receptor beta chain with many counts. This entry comes from a study of low-dose radiotherapy and immunotherapy resistance in tumors. Germline V lookup: CDR1 SGHVS, CDR2 FNYEAQ. V was pared by 4 bases and J by 7 bases, with 14 bases between. The CDR3 is made up of 13 amino acids. Time point of the sample: before trial treatment. TRAV- and TRBV-specific primers, spanning alpha and beta chains, primed first-strand cDNA. The authors amplified TCRs for approximately 20 PCR cycles with a constant-region primer and a V-primer adapter. TCRdb analysed the reads with MiXCR anew, one entry per CDR3 protein. The table shows 64,000 or so distinct CDR3 sequences, with roughly 31% occurring only once.

The chain carries TRBV7-6 and TRBJ2-7; D ambiguous. Here the sequenced sample was PBMCs, taken before treatment. The TCR sequence derives from a female donor with ovarian cancer. CDR3 region: CASSSDGLGEQYF. CDR3 nucleotides: TGTGCCAGCAGCTCGGACGGCTTGGGTGAGCAGTACTTC.